The 15 T cell receptor beta chains below were found in one sample sequenced in a study of blood T cells in healthy people across ages. PCR was performed a second time for roughly 7 to 12 cycles using a sample-barcoded 5' primer and a J-beta primer mix. TCRdb re-called the 5' RACE reads through MiXCR, storing one row per CDR3 protein. The sample includes 730,000 or so distinct CDR3 sequences, roughly 41% of them seen just once. The sequencing input was blood. These receptors originate from a man older than 75 in good health.

In the case of this clonotype: A much larger clone lies a single base off, so this may be a read error. V and J are TRBV27 and TRBJ2-1; a possible D gene is TRBD2 (5 bases). The DNA matches TRBJ2-7 better at its end, which makes the J call doubtful. The CDR3 has 16 residues. Germline V lookup: CDR1 MNHEY, CDR2 SMNVEV (reference sequence). The CDR3 coding sequence is TGTGCCAGCAGTTTAAGGCTAGCTAACTCCTACAATGAGCAGTACTTC. Its protein product is CASSLRLANSYNEQYF.

The chain combines TRBV27 with TRBJ1-1, with D possibly being TRBD1 (6 bases). The CDR3 has 13 amino acids. V was pared by 7 bases and J by 0 bases, with 9 bases between. Germline loops: CDR1 MNHEY, CDR2 SMNVEV (reference sequence). The CDR3 reads CASNDRMNTEAFF. For the CDR3, the DNA is TGTGCCAGCAACGACAGGATGAACACTGAAGCTTTCTTT.

This chain links TRBV6-2 or TRBV6-3 with TRBJ2-5, with D tentatively TRBD2 (6 bases). The V gene lost 2 bases and the J gene lost 1 base, with 8 bases spanning the gap. Looked up from germline, CDR1 is MNHEY and CDR2 is SVGEGT. The CDR3 runs to 14 residues. The CDR3 is CASSYGGFQETQYF. In DNA, the CDR3 is TGTGCCAGCAGTTACGGGGGGTTCCAAGAGACCCAGTACTTC.

The chain links TRBV29-1 to TRBJ1-5; 7 nucleotides match TRBD1. The CDR3 has 12 amino acids. With 7 bases clipped from V and 8 bases from J, the junction kept 8 bases outside the gene matches. Germline V gives CDR1 SQVTM, CDR2 ANQGSEA. CDR3: CSAGTAGKPQHF. The CDR3 region has the DNA TGCAGCGCCGGGACAGCCGGAAAGCCCCAGCATTTT. Full variable domain (missing parts from reference TRBV29-1 and TRBJ1-5): SAVISQKPSRDICQRGTSLTIQCQVDSQVTMMFWYRQQPGQSLTLIATANQGSEATYESGFVIDKFPISRPNLTFSTLTVSNMSPEDSSIYLCSAGTAGKPQHFGDGTRLSIL.

V usage is TRBV7-9 and J usage is TRBJ2-7; D ambiguous. Germline CDR1 reads SEHNR; CDR2 reads FQNEAQ (reference sequence). With 0 bases removed from V and 2 bases from J, the gap between germline ends came to 20 bases. CDR3 length: 18 residues. The CDR3 spells CASSLAQLVQDTTYEQYF. CDR3 nucleotide sequence: TGTGCCAGCAGCTTAGCTCAGCTCGTCCAAGACACAACCTACGAGCAGTACTTC.

The gene calls are TRBV6-6 and TRBJ2-3; no reliable D call. There are 12 residues in the CDR3. The ends were cut back, 2 bases at V and 6 bases at J, with 6 bases in the middle. Germline loops: CDR1 MNHNY, CDR2 SVGAGI (reference sequence). CDR3 loop: CASSYETDTQYF. The DNA of the CDR3 is TGTGCCAGCAGTTACGAGACCGATACGCAGTATTTT.

The CDR3 coding sequence is TGTGCCAGCAGCTCCCGGAGGGGACTAGCGATGGCAGATACGCAGTATTTT. Translated, it gives CASSSRRGLAMADTQYF. The V call is TRBV7-2, the J call TRBJ2-3; TRBD2 matches 10 bases. V dropped 4 bases and J dropped 4; count of bases not matched to a gene: 11. CDR3 size: 17 residues. Germline V lookup: CDR1 SGHTA, CDR2 FQGNSA.

Of note for this clonotype: Sequence at one end of the junction differs from germline and may be a read error. The chain links TRBV2 to TRBJ1-4; possibly TRBD1 for D (6 bases). Germline CDR1 is SNHLY and CDR2 is FYNNEI. CDR3 size: 15 residues. The CDR3 reads CASRKIGTTNEKLFF. As DNA, the CDR3 is TGTGCCAGCAGAAAGATCGGGACAACGAATGAAAAACTGTTTTTT.

With regard to this clonotype: A much larger clone lies one base from this, so it may be a read error. The chain carries TRBV29-1 and TRBJ2-5; weak D call: TRBD2 (6 bases). CDR1 and CDR2 from the germline V gene are SQVTM and ANQGSEA. V was clipped by 5 bases and J by 11 bases, with 27 bases between them. There are 15 residues in the CDR3. CDR3 nucleotide sequence: TGCAGCGTTCTCAGCACTAGCTGGAGGAACAATGAGCAGTACTTC. Its translation is CSVLSTSWRNNEQYF. The entire variable domain, with the rest obtained from reference TRBV29-1 and TRBJ2-5, is as follows: SAVISQKPSRDICQRGTSLTIQCQVDSQVTMMFWYRQQPGQSLTLIATANQGSEATYESGFVIDKFPISRPNLTFSTLTVSNMSPEDSSIYLCSVLSTSWRNNEQYFGPGTRLLVL.

This clonotype was counted only a few times. The chain has TRBV20-1 and TRBJ1-1; 7 bases are a match to TRBD1. The CDR3 loop spans 14 amino acids. With 2 bases clipped from V and 5 bases from J, the junction kept 8 bases outside the gene matches. Germline CDR1 and CDR2: DFQATT and SNEGSKA (reference sequence). This CDR3 reads CSARQGEGRTEAFF. The DNA of the CDR3 is TGCAGTGCTAGACAGGGGGAAGGACGGACTGAAGCTTTCTTT.

This chain joins TRBV12-3 or TRBV12-4 and TRBJ2-7; D tentatively reads TRBD1 or TRBD2 (5 bases each). The germline V and J ends were trimmed by 6 bases and 0 bases, with 12 bases remaining between them. The CDR3 has 14 amino acids. The CDR3 sequence: CASRGDGSSYEQYF. Written as DNA, the CDR3 is TGTGCCAGCAGGGGGGACGGTTCCTCCTACGAGCAGTACTTC.

Ten or more counts support this clonotype. The chain is built from TRBV4-2 and TRBJ2-5, with TRBD2 matching 8 bases. Germline V gives CDR1 LGHNA, CDR2 YNFKEQ. V shed 4 bases, J shed 4 bases, and the junction held 8 bases outside the gene matches. The CDR3 has 15 amino acids. As DNA, the CDR3 is TGTGCCAGCAGCCGTGAAAGCGGGAGTCTAGAGACCCAGTACTTC. Translation: CASSRESGSLETQYF.

This clonotype was seen more than once but under ten times. V gene TRBV5-5 combines with J gene TRBJ2-4; tentatively, D is TRBD1 (6 bases). Looked up from germline, CDR1 is SGHKS and CDR2 is YYEKEE (reference sequence). Deletions cut 4 bases from V and 0 bases from J, with 20 bases between. The CDR3 has 18 amino acids. Here the CDR3 DNA reads TGTGCCAGCAGCCTACAGGCAGGGACAACGATAGCCAAAAACATTCAGTACTTC. Protein product: CASSLQAGTTIAKNIQYF.

The chain has TRBV7-2 and TRBJ2-4, with TRBD2 matching over 9 bases. The junction had 5 bases not matched to a gene; V was cut back by 2 bases and J by 0 bases. This CDR3 contains 17 residues. Germline-derived CDR1 and CDR2 are SGHTA and FQGNSA. The CDR3, as DNA: TGTGCCAGCAGCTTACGAGCTAGCGGGGTAGCCAAAAACATTCAGTACTTC. Protein: CASSLRASGVAKNIQYF.

This clonotype came up a few times. The chain is built from TRBV11-2 and TRBJ2-3; perhaps TRBD2 as D (6 bases). CDR3 length equals 16 residues. Germline CDR1 SGHAT, CDR2 FQNNGV. The V end lost 7 bases, the J end lost 0 bases, and 17 bases lay between the germline ends. The CDR3 sequence: CASTKGAGYSTDTQYF. CDR3 coding DNA: TGTGCCAGCACAAAGGGTGCGGGGTACAGCACAGATACGCAGTATTTT.